The clone carrying this T cell receptor (beta chain) came up a few times. For the second PCR, which ran for roughly 6 to 11 cycles, a sample-barcoded 5' primer and a J-beta primer mix were used. Each cDNA molecule was tagged by a template-switch adaptor that had 12 random nucleotides. Samples each returned at least 2.5 million CDR3-containing paired-end reads. Each CDR3 protein gets one entry after TCRdb re-called the 5' RACE reads with MiXCR. The sample consists of 1.8 million or so distinct CDR3 sequences, around 42% of them appearing once. These data are taken from a study of blood T cells in healthy people across ages. Study-wide background: Roughly one uniquely barcoded beta molecule per two T cells was captured.

Trimming left V 4 bases short and J 3 bases short, with 14 bases between. CDR3 length: 14 amino acids. The germline gives CDR1 SGHRS, CDR2 YFSETQ. This chain links TRBV5-1 with TRBJ2-7; D remains ambiguous. This TCR was recovered from a human donor in good health. Sequences were obtained from blood. CDR3 region: CASSIRAPLYEQYF. In DNA form, the CDR3 reads TGCGCCAGCAGCATCCGGGCCCCTCTCTACGAGCAGTACTTC.